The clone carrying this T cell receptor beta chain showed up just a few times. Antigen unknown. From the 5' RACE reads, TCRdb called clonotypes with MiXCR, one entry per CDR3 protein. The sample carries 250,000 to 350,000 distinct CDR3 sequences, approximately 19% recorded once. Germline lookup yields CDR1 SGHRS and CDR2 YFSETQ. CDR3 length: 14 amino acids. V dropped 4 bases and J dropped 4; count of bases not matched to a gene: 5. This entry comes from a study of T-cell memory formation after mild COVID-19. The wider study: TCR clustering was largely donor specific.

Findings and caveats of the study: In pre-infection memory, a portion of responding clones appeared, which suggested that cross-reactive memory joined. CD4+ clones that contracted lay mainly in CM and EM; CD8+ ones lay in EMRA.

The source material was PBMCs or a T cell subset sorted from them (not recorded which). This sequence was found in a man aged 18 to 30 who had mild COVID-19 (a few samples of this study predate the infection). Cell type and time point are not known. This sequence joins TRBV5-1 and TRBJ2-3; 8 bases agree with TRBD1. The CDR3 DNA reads TGCGCCAGCAGCCCGACAGGGGTTTCAGATACGCAGTATTTT. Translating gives CASSPTGVSDTQYF.